This entry concerns a single TCR beta chain. The data originate from a study of blood T cell repertoires in COVID-19. Study in general: PBMCs, B-cell-depleted T cells, or T cells provided the cDNA or gDNA that made up the material.

Sequencing was performed with immunoSEQ multiplex PCR; in TCRdb, only in-frame clones are kept and a portion is missing. The sample contains fewer than 200,000 clones, roughly four fifths of which appear only once. CDR1 and CDR2 (germline): MDHEN, SYDVKM. The CDR3 loop spans 16 amino acids. V gave up 5 bases and J gave up 1 base, with 15 bases separating them. The chain links TRBV28 to TRBJ1-5; D call uncertain. This TCR derives from a human donor in a cohort sampled during active COVID-19. The sequenced sample was peripheral blood. The CDR3 sequence is CASSPHEGTSNQPQHF. The CDR3 region has the DNA TGTGCCAGCAGTCCTCATGAGGGAACGAGCAATCAGCCCCAGCATTTT. Drawing the rest from reference TRBV28 and TRBJ1-5, the complete variable domain is DVKVTQSSRYLVKRTGEKVFLECVQDMDHENMFWYRQDPGLGLRLIYFSYDVKMKEKGDIPEGYSVSREKKERFSLILESASTNQTSMYLCASSPHEGTSNQPQHFGDGTRLSIL.